The 2 T cell receptor beta chains given below trace back to one sample, sequenced in a study of blood T cell repertoires in COVID-19. The repertoire was sequenced with immunoSEQ multiplex PCR; TCRdb's copy has only in-frame clones and lacks some. Of fewer than 200,000 clones listed, about nine tenths are singletons. The sample was peripheral blood. The receptors here all came from a man aged 18 to 30 who had recovered from COVID-19.

This clone was counted a single time. The chain has TRBV28 and TRBJ2-1, with 7 bases lining up with TRBD1. This CDR3 comprises 15 residues. Losses at the gene ends were 4 bases for V and 9 bases for J; bases not matched to a gene: 12. Per germline, CDR1 MDHEN and CDR2 SYDVKM. In DNA, the CDR3 is TGTGCCAGCAGTTCTCCTGACAGGGTTTACCGTGAGCAGTTCTTC. Encoded protein: CASSSPDRVYREQFF. The full variable domain, with the rest looked up from reference TRBV28 and TRBJ2-1, is DVKVTQSSRYLVKRTGEKVFLECVQDMDHENMFWYRQDPGLGLRLIYFSYDVKMKEKGDIPEGYSVSREKKERFSLILESASTNQTSMYLCASSSPDRVYREQFFGPGTRLTVL.

This chain links TRBV5-6 with TRBJ2-1; D might be TRBD2 (6 bases). Trimming cost V 1 base and J 5 bases, with 16 bases left between them. CDR3 length: 16 residues. The V gene's germline CDR1 is SGHDT and CDR2 YYEEEE. The CDR3 protein is CASSLYSGVSHNEQFF. CDR3 sequence (DNA): TGTGCCAGCAGCTTGTACTCGGGAGTATCCCACAATGAGCAGTTCTTC.